This T cell receptor (beta chain) is drawn from a study of Graves' ophthalmopathy and Graves' hyperthyroidism. The table lists this clonotype with many counts. Amplification targeted the TCR beta CDR3 regions, with RNA transcripts as the source material. First-round RT-PCR relied on HTBI primers, and a second-round multiplex PCR came next. TCRdb fed the multiplex PCR reads into MiXCR, producing one record per CDR3 protein. The table shows over 500,000 distinct CDR3 sequences, with 22% occurring only once. The CDR3 totals 13 residues. Germline V CDR1 and CDR2: DFQATT, SNEGSKA (reference sequence). V shed 3 bases and J shed 8 bases, with 11 bases lying between them.

The sequenced material came from peripheral blood. The chain joins TRBV20-1 to TRBJ1-6; D remains ambiguous. The sequence derives from a young woman with stable Graves' hyperthyroidism. Some clones in this sample may be carry-over from other donors' samples. The CDR3, as DNA: TGCAGTGCTAGGATCCGGGTTGATTCACCCCTCCACTTT. This translates into CSARIRVDSPLHF.